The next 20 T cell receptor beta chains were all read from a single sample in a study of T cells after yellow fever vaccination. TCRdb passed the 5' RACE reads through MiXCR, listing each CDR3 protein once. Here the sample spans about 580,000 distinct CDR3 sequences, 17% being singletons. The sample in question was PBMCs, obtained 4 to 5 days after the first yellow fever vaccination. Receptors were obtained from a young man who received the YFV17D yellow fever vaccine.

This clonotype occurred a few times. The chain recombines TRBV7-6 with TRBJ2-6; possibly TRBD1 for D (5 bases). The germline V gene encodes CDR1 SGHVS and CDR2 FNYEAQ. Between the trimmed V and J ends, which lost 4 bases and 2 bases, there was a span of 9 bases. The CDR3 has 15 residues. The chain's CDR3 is CASSYVGAGANVLTF. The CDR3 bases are TGTGCCAGCAGCTACGTAGGGGCTGGGGCCAACGTCCTGACTTTC.

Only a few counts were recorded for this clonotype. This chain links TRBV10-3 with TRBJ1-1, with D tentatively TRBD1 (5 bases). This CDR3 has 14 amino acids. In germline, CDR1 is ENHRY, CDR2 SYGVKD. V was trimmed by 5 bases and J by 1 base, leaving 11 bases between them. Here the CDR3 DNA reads TGTGCCATCAGTCCCGGGGGGAGGAACACTGAAGCTTTCTTT. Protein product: CAISPGGRNTEAFF.

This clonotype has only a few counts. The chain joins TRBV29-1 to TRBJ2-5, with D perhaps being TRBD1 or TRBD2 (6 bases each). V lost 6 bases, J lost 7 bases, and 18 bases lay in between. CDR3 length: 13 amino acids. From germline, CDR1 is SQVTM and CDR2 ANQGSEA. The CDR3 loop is CSVRPGAGGTQYF. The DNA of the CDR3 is TGCAGCGTGCGCCCGGGGGCCGGGGGGACCCAGTACTTC.

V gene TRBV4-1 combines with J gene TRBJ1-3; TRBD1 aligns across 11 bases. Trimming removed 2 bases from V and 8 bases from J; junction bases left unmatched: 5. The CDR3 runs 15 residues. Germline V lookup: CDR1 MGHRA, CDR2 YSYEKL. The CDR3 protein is CASSQYGTGGYTIYF. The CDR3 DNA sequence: TGCGCCAGCAGCCAATACGGGACAGGGGGATACACCATATATTTT.

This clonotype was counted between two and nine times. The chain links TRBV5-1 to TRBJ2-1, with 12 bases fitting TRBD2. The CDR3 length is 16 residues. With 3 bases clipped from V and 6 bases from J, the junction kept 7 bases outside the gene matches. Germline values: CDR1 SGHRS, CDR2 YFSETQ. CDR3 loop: CASSWRLAGAINEQFF. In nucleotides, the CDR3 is TGCGCCAGCAGCTGGAGACTAGCGGGGGCCATCAATGAGCAGTTCTTC.

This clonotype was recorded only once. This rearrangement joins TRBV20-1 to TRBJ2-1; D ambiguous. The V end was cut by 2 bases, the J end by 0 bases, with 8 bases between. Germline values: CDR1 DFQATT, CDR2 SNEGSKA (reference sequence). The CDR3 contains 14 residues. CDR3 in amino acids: CSARRRNSYNEQFF. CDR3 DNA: TGCAGTGCTAGAAGACGCAACTCCTACAATGAGCAGTTCTTC.

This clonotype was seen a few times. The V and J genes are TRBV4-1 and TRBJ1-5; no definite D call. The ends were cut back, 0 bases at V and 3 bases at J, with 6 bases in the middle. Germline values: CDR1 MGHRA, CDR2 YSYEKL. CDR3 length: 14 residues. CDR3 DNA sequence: TGCGCCAGCAGCCAAGAGGAGGTCAATCAGCCCCAGCATTTT. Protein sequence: CASSQEEVNQPQHF.

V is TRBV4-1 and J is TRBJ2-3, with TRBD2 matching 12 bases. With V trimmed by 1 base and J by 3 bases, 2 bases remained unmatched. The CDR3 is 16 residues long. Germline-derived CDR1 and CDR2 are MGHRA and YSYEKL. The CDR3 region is CASSQVTSGGTDTQYF. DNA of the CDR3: TGCGCCAGCAGCCAAGTGACTAGCGGGGGAACAGATACGCAGTATTTT.

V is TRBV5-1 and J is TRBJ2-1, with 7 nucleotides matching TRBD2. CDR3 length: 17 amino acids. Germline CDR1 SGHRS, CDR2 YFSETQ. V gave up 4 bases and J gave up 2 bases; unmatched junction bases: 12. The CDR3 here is CASSLEGAGVTYNEQFF. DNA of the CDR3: TGCGCCAGCAGCCTGGAGGGTGCGGGAGTAACCTACAATGAGCAGTTCTTC.

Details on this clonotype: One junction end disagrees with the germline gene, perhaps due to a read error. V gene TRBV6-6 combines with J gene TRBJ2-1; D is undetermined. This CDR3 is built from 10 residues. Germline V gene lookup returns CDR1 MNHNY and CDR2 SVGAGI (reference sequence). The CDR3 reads CTSSGNEQFF. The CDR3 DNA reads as TGTACCAGCAGTGGCAATGAGCAGTTCTTC.

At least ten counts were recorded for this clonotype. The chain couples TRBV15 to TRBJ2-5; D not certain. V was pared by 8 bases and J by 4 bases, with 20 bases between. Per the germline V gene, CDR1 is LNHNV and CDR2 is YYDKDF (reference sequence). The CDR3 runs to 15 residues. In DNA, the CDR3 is TGTGCCACCGGAGAATCAAAGACCGCCGGAGAGACCCAGTACTTC. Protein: CATGESKTAGETQYF.

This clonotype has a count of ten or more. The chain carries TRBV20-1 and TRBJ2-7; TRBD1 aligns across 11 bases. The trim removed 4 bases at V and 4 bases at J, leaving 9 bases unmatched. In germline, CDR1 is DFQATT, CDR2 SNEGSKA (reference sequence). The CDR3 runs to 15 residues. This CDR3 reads CSATKAGTGGYEQYF. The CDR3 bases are TGCAGTGCTACCAAGGCAGGGACAGGGGGTTACGAGCAGTACTTC.

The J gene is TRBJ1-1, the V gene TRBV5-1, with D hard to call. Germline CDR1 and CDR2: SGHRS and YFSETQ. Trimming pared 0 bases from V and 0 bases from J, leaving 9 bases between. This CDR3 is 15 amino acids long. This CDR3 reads CASSLVGVMNTEAFF. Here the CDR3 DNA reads TGCGCCAGCAGCTTGGTAGGCGTCATGAACACTGAAGCTTTCTTT.

The CDR3 bases are TGTGCCAGCAGCCAAGATGCCAGGGGCGGAAGGAACACTGAAGCTTTCTTT. Protein sequence: CASSQDARGGRNTEAFF. This chain connects TRBV14 to TRBJ1-1, with D perhaps TRBD1 (6 bases). CDR1 is SGHDN and CDR2 is FVKESK in the germline V gene. Trimming removed 0 bases at V and 1 base at J, with 15 bases between. This CDR3 comprises 17 residues.

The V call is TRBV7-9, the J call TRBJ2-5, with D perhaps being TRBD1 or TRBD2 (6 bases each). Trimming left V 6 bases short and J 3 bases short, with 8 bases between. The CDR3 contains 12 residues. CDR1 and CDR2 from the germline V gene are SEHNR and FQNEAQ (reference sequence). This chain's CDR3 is CASRRGEETQYF. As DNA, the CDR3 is TGTGCCAGCAGGAGGGGGGAAGAGACCCAGTACTTC.

This CDR3 is CASSVRAGQPQHF. The CDR3 DNA is TGTGCCAGCAGTGTCAGGGCGGGTCAGCCCCAGCATTTT. V gene TRBV25-1 combines with J gene TRBJ1-5; perhaps TRBD1 as D (5 bases). CDR3 length: 13 amino acids. The ends were cut back, 4 bases at V and 6 bases at J, with 10 bases in the middle. Germline-derived CDR1 and CDR2 are MGHDK and SYGVNS.

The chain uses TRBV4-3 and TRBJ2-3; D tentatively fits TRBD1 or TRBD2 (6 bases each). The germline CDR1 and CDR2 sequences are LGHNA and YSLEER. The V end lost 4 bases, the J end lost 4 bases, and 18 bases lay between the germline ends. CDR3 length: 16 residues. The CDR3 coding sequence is TGCGCCAGCAGCCCCGAATGGGGGGCCGGCCCAGATACGCAGTATTTT. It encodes CASSPEWGAGPDTQYF.

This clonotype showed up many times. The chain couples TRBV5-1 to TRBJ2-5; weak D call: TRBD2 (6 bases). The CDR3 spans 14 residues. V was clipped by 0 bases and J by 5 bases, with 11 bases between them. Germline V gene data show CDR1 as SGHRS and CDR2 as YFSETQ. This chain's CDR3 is CASSLAPGVETQYF. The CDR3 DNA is TGCGCCAGCAGCTTGGCCCCGGGGGTGGAGACCCAGTACTTC.

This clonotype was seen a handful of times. CDR3 region: CASSPSRTGPGTQYF. The CDR3 DNA sequence: TGTGCCAGCAGCCCGTCCCGGACAGGTCCAGGGACCCAGTACTTC. The chain joins TRBV7-2 to TRBJ2-5; 7 bases are shared with TRBD1. V lost 5 bases, J lost 7 bases, and 13 bases stayed unmatched. The CDR3 runs 15 residues. Germline lookup yields CDR1 SGHTA and CDR2 FQGNSA.

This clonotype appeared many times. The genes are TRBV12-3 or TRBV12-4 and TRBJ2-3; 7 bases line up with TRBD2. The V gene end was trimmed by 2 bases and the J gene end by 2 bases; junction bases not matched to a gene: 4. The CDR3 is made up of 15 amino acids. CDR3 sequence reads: CASSLMLAATDTQYF. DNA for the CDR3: TGTGCCAGCAGTTTAATGCTAGCGGCCACAGATACGCAGTATTTT.